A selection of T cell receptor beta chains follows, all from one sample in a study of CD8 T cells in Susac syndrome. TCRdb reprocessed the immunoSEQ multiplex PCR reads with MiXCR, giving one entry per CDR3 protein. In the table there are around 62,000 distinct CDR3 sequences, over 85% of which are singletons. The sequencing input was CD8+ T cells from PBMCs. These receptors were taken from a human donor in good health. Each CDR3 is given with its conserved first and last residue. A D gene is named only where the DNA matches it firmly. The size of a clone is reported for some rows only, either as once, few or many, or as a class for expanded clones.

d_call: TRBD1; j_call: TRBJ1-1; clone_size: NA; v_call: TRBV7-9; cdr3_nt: TGTGCCAGCAGTTTTTACAGGGGGAGTGGAGCTTTCTTT; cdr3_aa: CASSFYRGSGAFF
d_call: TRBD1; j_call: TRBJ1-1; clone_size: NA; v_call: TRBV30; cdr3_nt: TGTGCCTGGAGTGTAGGACAGGGGGCTGAAGCTTTCTTT; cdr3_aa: CAWSVGQGAEAFF
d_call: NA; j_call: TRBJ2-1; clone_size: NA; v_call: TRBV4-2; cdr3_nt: TGTGCCAGCAGCCCGGACGAGGGGGGATGGGACAATGAGCAGTTCTTC; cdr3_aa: CASSPDEGGWDNEQFF
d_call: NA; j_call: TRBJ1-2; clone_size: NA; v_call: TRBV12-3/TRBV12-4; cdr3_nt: TGTGCCAGCAGTTCGTCCCCCATAATGGAGGGTTATGGCTACACCTTC; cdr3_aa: CASSSSPIMEGYGYTF
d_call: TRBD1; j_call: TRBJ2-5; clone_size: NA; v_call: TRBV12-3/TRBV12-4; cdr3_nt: TGTGCCAGCAGTATCCGGGACAGGGGTCAAGAGACCCAGTACTTC; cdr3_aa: CASSIRDRGQETQYF
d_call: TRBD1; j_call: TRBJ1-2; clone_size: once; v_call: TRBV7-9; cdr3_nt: TGTGCCAGCAGCTTAGAACAGGGGTTCCCCTATGGCTACACCTTC; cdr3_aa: CASSLEQGFPYGYTF
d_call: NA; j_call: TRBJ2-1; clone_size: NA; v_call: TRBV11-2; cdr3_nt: TGTGCCAGCAGCTTTCGGGTTGAGGCAAACAATGAGCAGTTCTTC; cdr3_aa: CASSFRVEANNEQFF
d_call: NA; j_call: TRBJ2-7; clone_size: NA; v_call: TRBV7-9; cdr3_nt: TGTGCCAGCAGCGCCCTCGGAAGGACGGAAGTATACGAGCAGTACTTC; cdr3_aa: CASSALGRTEVYEQYF
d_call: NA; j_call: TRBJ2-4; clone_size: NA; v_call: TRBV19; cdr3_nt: TGTGCCAGTAGTAGTCCGTTTGTGATGGACATTCAGTACTTC; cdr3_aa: CASSSPFVMDIQYF
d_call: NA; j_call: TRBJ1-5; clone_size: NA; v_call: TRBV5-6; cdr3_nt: TGTGCCAGCAGCTCGCGGGGCGGACAGATCAATCAGCCCCAGCATTTT; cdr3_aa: CASSSRGGQINQPQHF
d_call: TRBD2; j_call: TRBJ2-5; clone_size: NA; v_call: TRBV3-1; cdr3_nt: TGTGCCAGCAGCCAAGGGCGGGGGGGGTTGTACCAAGAGACCCAGTACTTC; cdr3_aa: CASSQGRGGLYQETQYF
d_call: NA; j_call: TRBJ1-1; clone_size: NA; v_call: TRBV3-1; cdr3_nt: TGTGCCAGCAGCGAAGAACAGGAGAACACTGAAGCTTTCTTT; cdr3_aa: CASSEEQENTEAFF
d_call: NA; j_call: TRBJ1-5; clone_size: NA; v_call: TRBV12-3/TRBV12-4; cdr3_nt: TGTGCCAGCAGCCTGACGGCGGCTGGCAATCAGCCCCAGCATTTT; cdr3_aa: CASSLTAAGNQPQHF
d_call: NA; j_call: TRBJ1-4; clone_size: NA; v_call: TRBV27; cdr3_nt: TGTGCCAGCAGTTTATCCCCAGGGCCAACTAATGAAAAACTGTTTTTT; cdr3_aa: CASSLSPGPTNEKLFF
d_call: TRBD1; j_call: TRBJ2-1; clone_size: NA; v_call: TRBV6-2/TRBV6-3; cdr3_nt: TGTGCCAGCAGACACCCCGAGACAGGGCTCAATGAGCAGTTCTTC; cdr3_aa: CASRHPETGLNEQFF
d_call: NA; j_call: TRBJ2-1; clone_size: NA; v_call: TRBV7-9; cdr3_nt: TGTGCCAGCAGCAGTAGCAGGATCTCCTACAATGAGCAGTTCTTC; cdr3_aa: CASSSSRISYNEQFF
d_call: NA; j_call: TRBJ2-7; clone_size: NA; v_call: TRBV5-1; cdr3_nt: TGCGCCAGCAGCTATCCATCGGACGTCAACTCCTACGAGCAGTACTTC; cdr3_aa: CASSYPSDVNSYEQYF
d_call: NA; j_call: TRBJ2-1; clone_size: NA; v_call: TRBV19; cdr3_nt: TGTGCCAGCCAGATTACCTCCACCGGAATCAATGAGCAGTTCTTC; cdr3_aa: CASQITSTGINEQFF
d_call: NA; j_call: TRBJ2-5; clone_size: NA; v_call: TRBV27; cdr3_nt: TGTGCCAGCAGTTTATTTGCGGCGGGTACGGAGACCCAGTACTTC; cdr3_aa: CASSLFAAGTETQYF
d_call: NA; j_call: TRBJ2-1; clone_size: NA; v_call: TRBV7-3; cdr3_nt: TGTGCCAGCAGCTTAATACATGGCAATGAGCAGTTCTTC; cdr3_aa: CASSLIHGNEQFF